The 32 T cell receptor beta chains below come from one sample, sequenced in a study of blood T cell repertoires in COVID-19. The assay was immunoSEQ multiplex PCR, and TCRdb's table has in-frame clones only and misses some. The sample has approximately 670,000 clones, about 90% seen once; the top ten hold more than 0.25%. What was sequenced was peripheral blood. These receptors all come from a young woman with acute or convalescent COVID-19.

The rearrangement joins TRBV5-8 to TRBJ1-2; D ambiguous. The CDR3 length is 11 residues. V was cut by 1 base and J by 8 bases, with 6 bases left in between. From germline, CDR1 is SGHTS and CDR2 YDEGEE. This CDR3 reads CASSLRGGYTF. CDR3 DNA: TGTGCCAGCAGCTTGCGGGGAGGCTACACCTTC.

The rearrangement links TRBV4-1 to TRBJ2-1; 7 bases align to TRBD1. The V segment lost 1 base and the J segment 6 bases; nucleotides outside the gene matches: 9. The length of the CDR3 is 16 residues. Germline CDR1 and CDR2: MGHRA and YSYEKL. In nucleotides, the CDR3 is TGCGCCAGCAGCCAAGTTCTGCAGGCAGGGGGCAATGAGCAGTTCTTC. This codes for CASSQVLQAGGNEQFF.

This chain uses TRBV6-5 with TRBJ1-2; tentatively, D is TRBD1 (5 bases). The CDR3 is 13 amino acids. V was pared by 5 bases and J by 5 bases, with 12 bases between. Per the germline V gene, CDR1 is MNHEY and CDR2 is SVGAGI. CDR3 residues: CASSQTVDYGYTF. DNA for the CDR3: TGTGCCAGCAGTCAGACAGTTGATTATGGCTACACCTTC.

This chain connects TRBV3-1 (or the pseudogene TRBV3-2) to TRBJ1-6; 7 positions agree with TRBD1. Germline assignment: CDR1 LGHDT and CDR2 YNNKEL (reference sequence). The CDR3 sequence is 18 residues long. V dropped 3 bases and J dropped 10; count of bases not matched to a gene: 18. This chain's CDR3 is CASSHPGTAGGIKSPLHF. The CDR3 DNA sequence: TGTGCCAGCAGCCATCCCGGGACAGCGGGGGGAATTAAATCACCCCTCCACTTT.

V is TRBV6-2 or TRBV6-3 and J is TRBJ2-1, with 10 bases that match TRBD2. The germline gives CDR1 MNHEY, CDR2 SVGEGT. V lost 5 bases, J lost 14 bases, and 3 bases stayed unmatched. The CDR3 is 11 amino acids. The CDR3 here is CASSSGGAKFF. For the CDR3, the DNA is TGTGCCAGCAGTAGCGGGGGGGCCAAGTTCTTC.

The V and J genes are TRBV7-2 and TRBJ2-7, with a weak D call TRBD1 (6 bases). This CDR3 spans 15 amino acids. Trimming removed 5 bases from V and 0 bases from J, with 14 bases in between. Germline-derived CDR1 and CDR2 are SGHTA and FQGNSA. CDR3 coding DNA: TGTGCCAGCAGCGCCAAGGGGGTGCCCTCCTACGAGCAGTACTTC. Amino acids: CASSAKGVPSYEQYF.

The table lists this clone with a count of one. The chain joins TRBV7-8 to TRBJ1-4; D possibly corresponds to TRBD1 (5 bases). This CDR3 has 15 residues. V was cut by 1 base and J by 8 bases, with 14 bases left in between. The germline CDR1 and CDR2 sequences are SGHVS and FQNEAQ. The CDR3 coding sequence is TGTGCCAGCAGCTTAGTGGTGGGGGGAGGCGAAAAACTGTTTTTT. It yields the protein CASSLVVGGGEKLFF. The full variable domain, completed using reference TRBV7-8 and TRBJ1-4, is GAGVSQSPRYKVAKRGQDVALRCDPISGHVSLFWYQQALGQGPEFLTYFQNEAQLDKSGLPSDRFFAERPEGSVSTLKIQRTQQEDSAVYLCASSLVVGGGEKLFFGSGTQLSVL.

The CDR3 bases are TGTGCCAGCAGCCCCTCTGGAGGGGATGAGCAGTTCTTC. This sequence encodes CASSPSGGDEQFF. This sequence joins TRBV4-2 and TRBJ2-1, with D possibly TRBD2 on 6 matching bases. V was trimmed by 4 bases and J by 8 bases, leaving 12 bases between them. CDR3 length: 13 residues. Germline CDR1 LGHNA, CDR2 YNFKEQ.

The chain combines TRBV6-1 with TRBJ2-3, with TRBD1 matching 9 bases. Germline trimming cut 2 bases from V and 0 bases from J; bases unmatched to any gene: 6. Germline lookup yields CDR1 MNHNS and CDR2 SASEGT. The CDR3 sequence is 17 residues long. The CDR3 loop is CASSEPPGTGSTDTQYF. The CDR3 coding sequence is TGTGCCAGCAGTGAACCGCCCGGGACAGGGAGCACAGATACGCAGTATTTT.

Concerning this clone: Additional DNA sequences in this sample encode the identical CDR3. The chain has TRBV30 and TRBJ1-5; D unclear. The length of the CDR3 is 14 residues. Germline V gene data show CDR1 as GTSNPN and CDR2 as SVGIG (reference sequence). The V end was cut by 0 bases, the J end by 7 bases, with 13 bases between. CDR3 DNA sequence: TGTGCCTGGAGTGTAGGCGGATTAGGCCAGCCCCAGCATTTT. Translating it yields CAWSVGGLGQPQHF.

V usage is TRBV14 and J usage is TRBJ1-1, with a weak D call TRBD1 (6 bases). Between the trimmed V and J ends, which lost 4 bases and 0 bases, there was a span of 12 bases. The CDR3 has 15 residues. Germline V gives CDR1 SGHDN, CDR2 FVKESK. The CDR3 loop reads CASSPDKGVNTEAFF. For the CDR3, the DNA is TGTGCCAGCAGCCCCGACAAGGGGGTGAACACTGAAGCTTTCTTT.

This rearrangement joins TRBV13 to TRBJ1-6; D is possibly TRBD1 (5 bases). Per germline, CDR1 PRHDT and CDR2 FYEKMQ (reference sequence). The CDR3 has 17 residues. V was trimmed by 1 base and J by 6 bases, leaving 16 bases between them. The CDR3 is CASSLVRGRGGNSPLHF. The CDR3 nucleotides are TGTGCCAGCAGCTTAGTTCGGGGCCGGGGGGGTAATTCACCCCTCCACTTT.

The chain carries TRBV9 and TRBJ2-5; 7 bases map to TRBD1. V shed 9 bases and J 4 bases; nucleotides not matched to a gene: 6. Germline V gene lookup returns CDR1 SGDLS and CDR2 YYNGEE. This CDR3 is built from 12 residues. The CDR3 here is CATIDRVETQYF. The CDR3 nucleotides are TGTGCCACCATTGACAGGGTAGAGACCCAGTACTTC.

This chain's CDR3 is CAISDSPRTGRTEAFF. The CDR3 DNA is TGTGCCATCAGTGACTCACCGCGGACAGGCAGGACTGAAGCTTTCTTT. V and J are TRBV10-3 and TRBJ1-1, with 7 bases that match TRBD1. CDR1 and CDR2 from the germline V gene are ENHRY and SYGVKD. The CDR3 covers 16 residues. The V gene end was trimmed by 3 bases and the J gene end by 5 bases; junction bases not matched to a gene: 12.

CDR3 sequence reads: CASSSGTGGNEKLFF. The CDR3 DNA follows: TGCGCCAGCAGCTCCGGGACAGGGGGAAATGAAAAACTGTTTTTT. V is TRBV5-1 and J is TRBJ1-4, with 11 bases matching TRBD1. The CDR3 is 15 residues long. Germline V gene lookup returns CDR1 SGHRS and CDR2 YFSETQ. Unmatched junction bases numbered 3, after V lost 3 bases and J lost 5 bases.

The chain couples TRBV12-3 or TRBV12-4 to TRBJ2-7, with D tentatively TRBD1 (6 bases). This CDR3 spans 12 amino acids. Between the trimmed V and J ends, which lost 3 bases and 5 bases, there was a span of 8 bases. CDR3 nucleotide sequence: TGTGCCAGCAGTTTGGGGGCTGACGAGCAGTACTTC. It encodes CASSLGADEQYF.

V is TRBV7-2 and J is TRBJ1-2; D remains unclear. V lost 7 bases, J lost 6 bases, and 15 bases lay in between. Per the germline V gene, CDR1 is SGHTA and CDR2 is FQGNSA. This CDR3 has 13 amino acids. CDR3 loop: CASTPVVSDGYTF. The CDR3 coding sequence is TGTGCCAGCACCCCCGTGGTTAGCGATGGCTACACCTTC. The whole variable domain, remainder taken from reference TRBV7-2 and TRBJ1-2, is GAGVSQSPSNKVTEKGKDVELRCDPISGHTALYWYRQSLGQGLEFLIYFQGNSAPDKSGLPSDRFSAERTGGSVSTLTIQRTQQEDSAVYLCASTPVVSDGYTFGSGTRLTVV.

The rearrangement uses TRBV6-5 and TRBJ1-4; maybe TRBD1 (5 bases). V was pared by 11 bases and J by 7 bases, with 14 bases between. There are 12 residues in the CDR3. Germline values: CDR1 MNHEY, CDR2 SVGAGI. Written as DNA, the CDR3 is TGTGCCTCACGGGGACTTGGTGAAAAACTGTTTTTT. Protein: CASRGLGEKLFF.

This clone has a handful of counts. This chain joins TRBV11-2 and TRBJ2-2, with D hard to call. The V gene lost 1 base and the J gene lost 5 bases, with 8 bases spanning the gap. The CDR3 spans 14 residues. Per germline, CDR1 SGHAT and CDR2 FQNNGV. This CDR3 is CASSLGPLTGELFF. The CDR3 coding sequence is TGTGCCAGCAGCTTAGGTCCCCTGACCGGGGAGCTGTTTTTT.

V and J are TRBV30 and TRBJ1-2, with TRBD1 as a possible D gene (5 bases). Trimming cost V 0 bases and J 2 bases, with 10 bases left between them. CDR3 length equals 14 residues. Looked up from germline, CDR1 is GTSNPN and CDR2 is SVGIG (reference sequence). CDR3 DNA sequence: TGTGCCTGGAGTGTACAGGCCCACAACTATGGCTACACCTTC. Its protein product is CAWSVQAHNYGYTF.

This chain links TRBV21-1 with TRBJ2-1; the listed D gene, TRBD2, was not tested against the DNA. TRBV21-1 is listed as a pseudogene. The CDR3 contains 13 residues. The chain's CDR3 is CASSAGAGDEQFF. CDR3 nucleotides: TGTGCCAGCAGCGCGGGGGCCGGGGATGAGCAGTTCTTC.

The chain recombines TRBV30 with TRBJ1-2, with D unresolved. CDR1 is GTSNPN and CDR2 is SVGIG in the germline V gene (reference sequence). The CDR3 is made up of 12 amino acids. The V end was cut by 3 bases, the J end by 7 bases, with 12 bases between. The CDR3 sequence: CAWSGVGIGYTF. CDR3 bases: TGTGCCTGGAGCGGGGTGGGGATTGGCTACACCTTC. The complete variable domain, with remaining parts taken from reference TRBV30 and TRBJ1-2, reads SQTIHQWPATLVQPVGSPLSLECTVEGTSNPNLYWYRQAAGRGLQLLFYSVGIGQISSEVPQNLSASRPQDRQFILSSKKLLLSDSGFYLCAWSGVGIGYTFGSGTRLTVV.

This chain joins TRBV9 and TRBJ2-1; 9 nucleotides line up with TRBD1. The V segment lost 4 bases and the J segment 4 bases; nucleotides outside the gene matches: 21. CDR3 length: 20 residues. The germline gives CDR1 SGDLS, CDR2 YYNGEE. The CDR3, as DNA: TGTGCCAGCAGCCTCGCCTTACCAACAGGGACAGGGAACTATTACAATGAGCAGTTCTTC. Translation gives CASSLALPTGTGNYYNEQFF.

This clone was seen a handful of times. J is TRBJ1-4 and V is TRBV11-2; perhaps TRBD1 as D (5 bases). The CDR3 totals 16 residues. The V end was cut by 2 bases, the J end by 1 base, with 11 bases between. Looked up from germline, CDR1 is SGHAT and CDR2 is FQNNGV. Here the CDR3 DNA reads TGTGCCAGCAGCTTATTCAGGGCGGTAACTAATGAAAAACTGTTTTTT. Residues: CASSLFRAVTNEKLFF.

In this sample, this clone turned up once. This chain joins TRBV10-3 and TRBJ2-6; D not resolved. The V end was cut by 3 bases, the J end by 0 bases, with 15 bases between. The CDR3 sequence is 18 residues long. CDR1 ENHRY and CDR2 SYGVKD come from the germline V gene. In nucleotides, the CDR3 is TGTGCCATCAGTGACCCGCGCGGCCTCGGCTCTGGGGCCAACGTCCTGACTTTC. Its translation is CAISDPRGLGSGANVLTF.

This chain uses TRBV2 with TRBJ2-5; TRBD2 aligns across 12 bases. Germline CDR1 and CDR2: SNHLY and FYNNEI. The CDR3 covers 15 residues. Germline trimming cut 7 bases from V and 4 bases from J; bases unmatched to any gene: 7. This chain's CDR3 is CASTLAGGGRETQYF. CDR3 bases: TGTGCCAGCACACTAGCGGGGGGTGGTCGAGAGACCCAGTACTTC.

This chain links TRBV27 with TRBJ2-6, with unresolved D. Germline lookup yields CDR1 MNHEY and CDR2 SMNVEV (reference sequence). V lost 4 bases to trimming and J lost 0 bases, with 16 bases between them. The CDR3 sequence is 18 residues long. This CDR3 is CASSSPFPVRSGANVLTF. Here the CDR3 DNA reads TGTGCCAGCAGTTCCCCCTTCCCAGTCCGCTCTGGGGCCAACGTCCTGACTTTC.

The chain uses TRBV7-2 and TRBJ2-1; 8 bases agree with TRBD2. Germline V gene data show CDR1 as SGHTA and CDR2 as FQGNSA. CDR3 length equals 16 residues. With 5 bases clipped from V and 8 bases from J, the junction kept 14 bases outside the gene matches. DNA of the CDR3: TGTGCCAGCAGCGCGCAGGGACTAGGGAGTTACGATGAGCAGTTCTTC. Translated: CASSAQGLGSYDEQFF.

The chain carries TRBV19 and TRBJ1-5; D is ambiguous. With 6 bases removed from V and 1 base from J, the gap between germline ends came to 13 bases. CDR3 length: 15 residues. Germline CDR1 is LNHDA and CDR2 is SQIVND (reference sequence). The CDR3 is CASRLAGLSNQPQHF. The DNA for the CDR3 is TGTGCCAGTAGACTCGCCGGGTTGAGCAATCAGCCCCAGCATTTT.

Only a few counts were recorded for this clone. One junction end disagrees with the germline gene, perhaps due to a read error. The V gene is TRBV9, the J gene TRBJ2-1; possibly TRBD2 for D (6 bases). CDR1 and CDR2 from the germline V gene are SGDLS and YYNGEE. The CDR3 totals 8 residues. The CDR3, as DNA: TGTGCCAGCATAGCGGAGATCTTC. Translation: CASIAEIF.

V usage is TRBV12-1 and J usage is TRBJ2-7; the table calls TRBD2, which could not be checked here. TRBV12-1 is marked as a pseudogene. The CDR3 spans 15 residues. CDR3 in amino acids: CASSFSRGTNYEQYF. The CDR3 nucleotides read TGTGCCAGCAGCTTTAGCCGCGGGACTAACTACGAGCAGTACTTC.

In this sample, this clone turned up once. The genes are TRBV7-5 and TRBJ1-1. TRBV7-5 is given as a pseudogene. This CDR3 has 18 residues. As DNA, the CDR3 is TGTGCCACTACCCCTTGGCTGGTTTTGCCAGTAGAGGACACTGAAGCTTTCTTT. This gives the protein CATTPWLVLPVEDTEAFF.